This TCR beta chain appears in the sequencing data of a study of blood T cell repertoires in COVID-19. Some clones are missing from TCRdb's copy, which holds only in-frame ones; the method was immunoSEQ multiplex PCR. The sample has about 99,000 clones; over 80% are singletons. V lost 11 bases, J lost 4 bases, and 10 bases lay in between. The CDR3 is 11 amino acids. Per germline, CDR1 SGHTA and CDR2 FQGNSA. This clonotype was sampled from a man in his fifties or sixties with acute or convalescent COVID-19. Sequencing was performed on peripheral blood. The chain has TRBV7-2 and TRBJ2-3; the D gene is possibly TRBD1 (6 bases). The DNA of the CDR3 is TGTGCCTCCAGGGGTTCAGATACGCAGTATTTT. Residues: CASRGSDTQYF. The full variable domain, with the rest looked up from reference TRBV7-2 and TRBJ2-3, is GAGVSQSPSNKVTEKGKDVELRCDPISGHTALYWYRQSLGQGLEFLIYFQGNSAPDKSGLPSDRFSAERTGGSVSTLTIQRTQQEDSAVYLCASRGSDTQYFGPGTRLTVL.